One sample yielded the 6 T cell receptor beta chains listed below, sequenced in a study of blood T cell repertoires in COVID-19. Sequenced by immunoSEQ multiplex PCR; TCRdb stores in-frame clones only, minus some. This table has approximately 20,000 clones, over 70% appearing once. The sequencing input was peripheral blood. Source of these receptors: a human donor in a cohort sampled during active COVID-19.

The rearrangement links TRBV5-1 to TRBJ2-5; 11 bases agree with TRBD2. This CDR3 spans 15 amino acids. From germline, CDR1 is SGHRS and CDR2 YFSETQ. J gave up 5 bases and V 3 bases, and 6 bases lay outside the gene matches. The CDR3: CASSSVLAGVETQYF. CDR3 coding DNA: TGCGCCAGCAGCTCGGTACTAGCGGGAGTGGAGACCCAGTACTTC.

This chain uses TRBV5-1 with TRBJ2-5, with D possibly TRBD1 on 6 matching bases. Germline values: CDR1 SGHRS, CDR2 YFSETQ. This CDR3 region has 15 residues. Trimming stripped 0 bases from V and 2 bases from J, with 11 bases between. CDR3 sequence reads: CASSLDRQEQETQYF. The CDR3 DNA follows: TGCGCCAGCAGCTTGGATCGACAGGAGCAAGAGACCCAGTACTTC.

In its sample, this clone was seen a few times. The chain is built from TRBV5-1 and TRBJ1-5, with D perhaps TRBD1 (5 bases). This CDR3 has 15 residues. V lost 0 bases, J lost 5 bases, and 12 bases lay in between. Germline lookup yields CDR1 SGHRS and CDR2 YFSETQ. The CDR3 spells CASSLEGAGYQPQHF. DNA for the CDR3: TGCGCCAGCAGCTTGGAAGGGGCCGGGTATCAGCCCCAGCATTTT.

The chain uses TRBV3-1 (or the pseudogene TRBV3-2) and TRBJ2-3; 9 bases fit TRBD2. V dropped 3 bases and J dropped 6; count of bases not matched to a gene: 10. The CDR3 has 16 amino acids. Germline-derived CDR1 and CDR2 are LGHDT and YNNKEL (reference sequence). Here the CDR3 reads CASSHMLAGWADTQYF. For the CDR3, the DNA is TGTGCCAGCAGCCACATGCTAGCGGGGTGGGCGGATACGCAGTATTTT.

The chain employs TRBV6-5 and TRBJ2-1, with D possibly being TRBD1 (6 bases). Germline CDR1 MNHEY, CDR2 SVGAGI. Trimming cost V 4 bases and J 7 bases, with 17 bases left between them. This CDR3 has 15 amino acids. CDR3 DNA sequence: TGTGCCAGCAGTTTCCAGGGGCCCCGCGAAAATGAGCAGTTCTTC. It yields the protein CASSFQGPRENEQFF.

The chain couples TRBV30 to TRBJ2-7; TRBD2 agrees at 11 bases. Germline V gene sequence: CDR1 GTSNPN, CDR2 SVGIG (reference sequence). Unmatched junction bases numbered 7, after V lost 1 base and J lost 5 bases. The CDR3 is made up of 15 amino acids. Here the CDR3 DNA reads TGTGCCTGGAGTGATTCACTAGCGGGAGCCGACGAGCAGTACTTC. This gives the protein CAWSDSLAGADEQYF.